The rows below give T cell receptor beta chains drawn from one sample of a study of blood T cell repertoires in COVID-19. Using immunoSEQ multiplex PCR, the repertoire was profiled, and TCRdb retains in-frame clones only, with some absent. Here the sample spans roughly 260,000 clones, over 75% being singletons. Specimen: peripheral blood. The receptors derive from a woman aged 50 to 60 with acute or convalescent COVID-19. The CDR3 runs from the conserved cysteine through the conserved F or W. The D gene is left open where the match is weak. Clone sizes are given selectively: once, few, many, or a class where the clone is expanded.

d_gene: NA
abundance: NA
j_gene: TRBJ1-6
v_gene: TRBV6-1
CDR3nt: TGTGCCAGCAGTGAAGTATTCTGGACAGAGGGCCCACCCCTCCACTTT
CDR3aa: CASSEVFWTEGPPLHF

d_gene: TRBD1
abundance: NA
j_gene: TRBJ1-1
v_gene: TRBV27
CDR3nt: TGTGCCAGCAGTCCGGGACAGGGGGCCATGAACACTGAAGCTTTCTTT
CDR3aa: CASSPGQGAMNTEAFF

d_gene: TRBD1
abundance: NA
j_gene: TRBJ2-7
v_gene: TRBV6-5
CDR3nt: TGTGCCAGCACTACTACAGGGGGGGAGCAGTACTTC
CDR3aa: CASTTTGGEQYF

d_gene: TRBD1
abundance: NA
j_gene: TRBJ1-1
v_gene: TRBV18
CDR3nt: TGTGCCAGCTCACTGGGGACAGGGGGGACTGAAGCTTTCTTT
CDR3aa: CASSLGTGGTEAFF

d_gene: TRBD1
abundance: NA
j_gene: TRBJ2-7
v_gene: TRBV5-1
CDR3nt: TGCGCCAGCAGCGCCACACAGGGGGTGCGCTCCTACGAGCAGTACTTC
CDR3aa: CASSATQGVRSYEQYF

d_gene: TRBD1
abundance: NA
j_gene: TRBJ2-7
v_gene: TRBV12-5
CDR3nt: TGTGCTAGTGGTCTCCTGGCCCACAGGGGCCTAAGCTACGAGCAGTACTTC
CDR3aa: CASGLLAHRGLSYEQYF

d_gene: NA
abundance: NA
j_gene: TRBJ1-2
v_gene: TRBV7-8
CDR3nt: TGTGCCAGCAGCCGAGACCTTCAGGGCTTGGATGGCTACACCTTC
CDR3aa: CASSRDLQGLDGYTF

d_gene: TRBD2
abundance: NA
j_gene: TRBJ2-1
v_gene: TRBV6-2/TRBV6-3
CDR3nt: TGTGCCAGCAGTTACTCCCGGCTAGCGGAACCCGAGCTGTTCTTC
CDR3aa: CASSYSRLAEPELFF

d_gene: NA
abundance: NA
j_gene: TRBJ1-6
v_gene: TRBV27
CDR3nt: TGTGCCAGCAGACACCCCGGGGGCTCCTATAATTCACCCCTCCACTTT
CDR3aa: CASRHPGGSYNSPLHF

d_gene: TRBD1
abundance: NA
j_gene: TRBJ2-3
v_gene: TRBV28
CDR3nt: TGTGCCAGCAGTCGCCCCGTACAGGGGGCTGCTGATACGCAGTATTTT
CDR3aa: CASSRPVQGAADTQYF

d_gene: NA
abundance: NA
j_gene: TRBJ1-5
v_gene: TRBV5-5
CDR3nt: TGTGCCAGCAGTTTCCGAATCGGGACATTAGAGTCTCAGCCCCAGCATTTT
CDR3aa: CASSFRIGTLESQPQHF

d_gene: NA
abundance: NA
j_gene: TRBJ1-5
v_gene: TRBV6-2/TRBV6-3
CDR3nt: TGTGCCAGCAGTGGCCCCCGGGTAGGGGGCAATCAGCCCCAGCATTTT
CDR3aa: CASSGPRVGGNQPQHF

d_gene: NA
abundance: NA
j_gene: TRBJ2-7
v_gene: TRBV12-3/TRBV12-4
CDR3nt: TGTGCCAGCGCCTCGGGTAGCGACGAGCAGTACTTC
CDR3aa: CASASGSDEQYF

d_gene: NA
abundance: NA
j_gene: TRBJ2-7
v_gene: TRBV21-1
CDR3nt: TGTGCCAGCAGCAAGGGACACTATTTTGGGGGCTACGAGCAGTACTTC
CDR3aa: CASSKGHYFGGYEQYF

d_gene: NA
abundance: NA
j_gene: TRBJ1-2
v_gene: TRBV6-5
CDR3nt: TGTGCCAGCAGTTACTCGGGGCAGGGGAACTATGGCTACACCTTC
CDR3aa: CASSYSGQGNYGYTF

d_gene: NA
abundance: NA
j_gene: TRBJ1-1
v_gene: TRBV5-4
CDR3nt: TGTGCCAGCAGCTGGGGAGACGGCACTGAAGCTTTCTTT
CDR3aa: CASSWGDGTEAFF

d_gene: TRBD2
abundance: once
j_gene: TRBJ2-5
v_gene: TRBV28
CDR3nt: TGTGCCAGCAGTTGGGGACTAGCGGGAAGTTGGGAGACCCAGTACTTC
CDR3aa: CASSWGLAGSWETQYF

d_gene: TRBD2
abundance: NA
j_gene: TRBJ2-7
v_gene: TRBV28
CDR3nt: TGTGCCAGCAGTTTCTCCCTAGCGGGGTTGTCCTACGAGCAGTACTTC
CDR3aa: CASSFSLAGLSYEQYF

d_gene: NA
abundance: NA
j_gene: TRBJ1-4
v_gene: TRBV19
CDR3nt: TGTGCCAGTAGTACCCTTACCTCCGGGACAACTGAAGTGAATGAAAAACTGTTTTTT
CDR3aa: CASSTLTSGTTEVNEKLFF

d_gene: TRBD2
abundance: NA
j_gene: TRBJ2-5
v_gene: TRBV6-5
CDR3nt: TGTGCCAGCAGTCGCGGGGGGAGGGTCCAAGAGACCCAGTACTTC
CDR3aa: CASSRGGRVQETQYF

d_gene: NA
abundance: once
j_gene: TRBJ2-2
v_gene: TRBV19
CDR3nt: TGTGCCAGTAGTATAACAGGGTCTAACACCGGGGAGCTGTTTTTT
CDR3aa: CASSITGSNTGELFF

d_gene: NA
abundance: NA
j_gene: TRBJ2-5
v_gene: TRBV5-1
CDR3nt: TGCGCCAGCAGCTTGGCTGGGCAGCCGGGGGAGACCCAGTACTTC
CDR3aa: CASSLAGQPGETQYF

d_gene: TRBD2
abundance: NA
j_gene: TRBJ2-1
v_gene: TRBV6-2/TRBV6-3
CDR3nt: TGTGCCAGCAGTTACCGTATAAGCGGGAGCTCCTACAATGAGCAGTTCTTC
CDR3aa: CASSYRISGSSYNEQFF

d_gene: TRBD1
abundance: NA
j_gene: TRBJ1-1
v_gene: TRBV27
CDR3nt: TGTGCCAGCAGTGTAGGACAGGGAGGGGCTGAAGCTTTCTTT
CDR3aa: CASSVGQGGAEAFF

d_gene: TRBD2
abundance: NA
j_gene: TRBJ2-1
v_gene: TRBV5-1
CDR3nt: TGCGCCAGCAGCCCGTCCGGGACTAGCCATTACAATGAGCAGTTCTTC
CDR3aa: CASSPSGTSHYNEQFF

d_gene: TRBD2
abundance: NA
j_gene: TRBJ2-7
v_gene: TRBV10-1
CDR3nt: TGCGCCAGCAGTGAGTCGCTATATACGCTTAGGGAGGGCACCTACGAGCAGTACTTC
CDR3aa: CASSESLYTLREGTYEQYF

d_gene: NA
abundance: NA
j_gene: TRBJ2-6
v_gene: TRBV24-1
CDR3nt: TGTGCCACCAGTGATTTGCAGGGGTCCGGGACAACGCCTACAGGGGCCAACGTCCTGACTTTC
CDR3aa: CATSDLQGSGTTPTGANVLTF

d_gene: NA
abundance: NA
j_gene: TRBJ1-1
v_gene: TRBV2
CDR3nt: TGTGCCAGCAGAAAAGGGTGGGGAGATACTGAAGCTTTCTTT
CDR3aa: CASRKGWGDTEAFF

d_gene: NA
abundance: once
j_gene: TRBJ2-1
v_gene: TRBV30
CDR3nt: TGTGCCTGGAGTGGGGCAGGGTTGTACAATGAGCAGTTCTTC
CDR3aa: CAWSGAGLYNEQFF

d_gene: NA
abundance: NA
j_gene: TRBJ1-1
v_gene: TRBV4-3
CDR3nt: TGCGCCAGCAGCCAATACAGGTTTAGCGAAGCTTTCTTT
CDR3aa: CASSQYRFSEAFF

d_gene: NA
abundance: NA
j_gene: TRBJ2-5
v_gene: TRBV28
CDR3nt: TGTGCCAGCAGTTCCCGCTCGAGCCAAGAGACCCAGTACTTC
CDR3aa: CASSSRSSQETQYF

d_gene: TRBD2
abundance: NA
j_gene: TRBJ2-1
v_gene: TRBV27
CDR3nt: TGTGCCAGCAGTTTTTTAGCGGGATACAATGAGCAGTTCTTC
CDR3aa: CASSFLAGYNEQFF

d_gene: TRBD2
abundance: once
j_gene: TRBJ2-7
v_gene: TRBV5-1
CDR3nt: TGCGCCAGCAGCTCGCCCAGCGGGGGGTTTTACGAGCAGTACTTC
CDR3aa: CASSSPSGGFYEQYF

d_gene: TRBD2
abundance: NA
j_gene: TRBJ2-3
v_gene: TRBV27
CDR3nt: TGTGCCAGTGCACTAGCGGATCACACAGATACGCAGTATTTT
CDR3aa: CASALADHTDTQYF

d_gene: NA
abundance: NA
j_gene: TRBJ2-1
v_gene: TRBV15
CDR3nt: TGTGCCACCAGCACCCTTGGCCATGAGCAGTTCTTC
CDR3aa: CATSTLGHEQFF

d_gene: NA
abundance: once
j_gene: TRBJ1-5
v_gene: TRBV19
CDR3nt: TGTGCCAGTAGTATTGGGAGTGTGGCTAGCAATCAGCCCCAGCATTTT
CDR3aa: CASSIGSVASNQPQHF

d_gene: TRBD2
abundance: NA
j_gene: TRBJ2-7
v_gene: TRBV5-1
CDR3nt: TGCGCCAGCAGCTTGACTAGCGGGAGTCCATCCTACGAGCAGTACTTC
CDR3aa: CASSLTSGSPSYEQYF

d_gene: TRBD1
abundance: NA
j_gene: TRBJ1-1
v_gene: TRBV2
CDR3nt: TGTGCCAGCAGTGAAAGGTGGGGACAGTCGCGTGAAGCTTTCTTT
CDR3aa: CASSERWGQSREAFF

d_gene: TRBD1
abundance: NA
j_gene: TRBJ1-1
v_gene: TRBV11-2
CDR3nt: TGTGCCAGCAGCTTATTAGAAGGGGGCAACACTGAAGCTTTCTTT
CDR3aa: CASSLLEGGNTEAFF

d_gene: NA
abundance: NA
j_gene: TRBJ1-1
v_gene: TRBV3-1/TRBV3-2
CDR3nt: TGTGCCAGCACCCTTCTGGGAGTGGTCACTGAAGCTTTCTTT
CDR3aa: CASTLLGVVTEAFF

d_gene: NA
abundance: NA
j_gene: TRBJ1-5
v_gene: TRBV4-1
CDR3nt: TGCGCCAGCAGCCAAGAAGGCCTAGGGGCATCAGGCCAGCCCCAGCATTTT
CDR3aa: CASSQEGLGASGQPQHF

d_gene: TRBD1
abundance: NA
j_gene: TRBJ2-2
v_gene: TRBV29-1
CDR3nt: TGCAGCGTCGGCCGGGACAGGGGGACCGGGGAGCTGTTTTTT
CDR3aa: CSVGRDRGTGELFF

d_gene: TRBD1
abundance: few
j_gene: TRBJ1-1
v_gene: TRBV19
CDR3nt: TGTGCCAGAGGGGACAGATTATCTGAAGCTTTCTTT
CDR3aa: CARGDRLSEAFF

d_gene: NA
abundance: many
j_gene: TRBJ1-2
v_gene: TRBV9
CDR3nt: TGTGCCAGCAGCGTAGGGGGAGACTATGGCTACACCTTC
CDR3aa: CASSVGGDYGYTF

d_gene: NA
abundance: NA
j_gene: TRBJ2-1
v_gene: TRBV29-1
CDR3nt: TGCAGCGACCAGAGGACATACAATGAGCAGTTCTTC
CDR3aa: CSDQRTYNEQFF

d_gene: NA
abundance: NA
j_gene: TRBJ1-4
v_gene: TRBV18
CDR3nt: TGTGCCAGCTCACCACTGGACAGTGAAAAACTGTTTTTT
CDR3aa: CASSPLDSEKLFF

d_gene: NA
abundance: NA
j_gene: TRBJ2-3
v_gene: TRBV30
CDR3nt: TGTGCCTGGAATCGGGGTAGCCGAACAGATACGCAGTATTTT
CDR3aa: CAWNRGSRTDTQYF

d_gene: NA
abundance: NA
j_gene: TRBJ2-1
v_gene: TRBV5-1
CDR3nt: TGCGCCAGCAGCTTGGAGATAGATTACAATGAGCAGTTCTTC
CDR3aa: CASSLEIDYNEQFF

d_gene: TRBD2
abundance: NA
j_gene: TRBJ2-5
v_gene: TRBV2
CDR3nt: TGTGCCAGCAGTACCGGGACTAGCGAAGAGACCCAGTACTTC
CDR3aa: CASSTGTSEETQYF

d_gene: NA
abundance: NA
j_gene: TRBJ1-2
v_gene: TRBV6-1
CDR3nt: TGTGCCAGCAGTGAAGAAGGGGCGCGCTACACCTTC
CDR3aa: CASSEEGARYTF

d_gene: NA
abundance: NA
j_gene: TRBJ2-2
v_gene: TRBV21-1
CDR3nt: TGTGCCAGCAGCAAAAAGAAGAGGGGGAGTACCGGGGAGCTGTTTTTT
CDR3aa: CASSKKKRGSTGELFF

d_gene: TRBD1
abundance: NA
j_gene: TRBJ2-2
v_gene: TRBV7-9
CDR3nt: TGTGCCAGCAGCACCCCGACAGGGATCTACACCGGGGAGCTGTTTTTT
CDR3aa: CASSTPTGIYTGELFF